Shown below are 19 T cell receptor beta chains from a single sample sequenced in a study of blood T cell repertoires in COVID-19. Sequencing was performed with immunoSEQ multiplex PCR; in TCRdb, only in-frame clones are kept and a portion is missing. In the table there are 300,000 or so clones, 70% to 90% of which are singletons. Sample: peripheral blood. Receptors originate from a woman in her forties or fifties with active or convalescent COVID-19.

V and J are TRBV30 and TRBJ1-6; D is perhaps TRBD1 (6 bases). V was pared by 4 bases and J by 9 bases, with 16 bases between. CDR3 size: 14 residues. The V gene's germline CDR1 is GTSNPN and CDR2 SVGIG (reference sequence). The CDR3 here is CAWTVWGQFSPLHF. The DNA for the CDR3 is TGTGCCTGGACGGTTTGGGGGCAATTTTCACCCCTCCACTTT.

The chain carries TRBV15 and TRBJ1-1; 9 bases line up with TRBD1. Losses at the gene ends were 8 bases for V and 5 bases for J; bases not matched to a gene: 6. The germline V gene encodes CDR1 LNHNV and CDR2 YYDKDF (reference sequence). The CDR3 covers 13 residues. CDR3 region: CATVRQGVTEAFF. CDR3 bases: TGTGCCACCGTCCGACAGGGGGTGACTGAAGCTTTCTTT.

The J gene is TRBJ1-3, the V gene TRBV28, with D unclear. Trimming shortened V by 2 bases and J by 2 bases, and 10 bases separated the two germline ends. Germline CDR1 reads MDHEN; CDR2 reads SYDVKM. This CDR3 contains 15 residues. The CDR3 protein is CASSLGGLPGNTIYF. The CDR3 DNA follows: TGTGCCAGCAGTTTAGGCGGGTTGCCTGGAAACACCATATATTTT.

The rearrangement links TRBV25-1 to TRBJ2-5; maybe TRBD2 (6 bases). Trimming shortened V by 10 bases and J by 5 bases, and 23 bases separated the two germline ends. Germline lookup yields CDR1 MGHDK and CDR2 SYGVNS. The CDR3 has 15 amino acids. The CDR3 spells CATATSRDLFETQYF. The CDR3 DNA reads TGTGCCACCGCCACTAGCAGGGACCTTTTTGAGACCCAGTACTTC.

The chain employs TRBV27 and TRBJ2-1, with 9 bases lining up with TRBD2. This CDR3 is 14 amino acids long. Germline V lookup: CDR1 MNHEY, CDR2 SMNVEV (reference sequence). Trimming at V came to 3 bases and at J to 11 bases, leaving 8 bases not matched to a gene. CDR3 sequence reads: CASSFSSGTVKQFF. Here the CDR3 DNA reads TGTGCCAGCAGTTTCTCTAGCGGGACTGTTAAGCAGTTCTTC.

This chain connects TRBV5-1 to TRBJ2-1, with D possibly TRBD2 on 5 matching bases. The germline CDR1 and CDR2 sequences are SGHRS and YFSETQ. CDR3 size: 13 residues. V lost 5 bases, J lost 6 bases, and 12 bases lay in between. The CDR3 nucleotides read TGCGCCAGCAGTTCCCTAGCTGGCAATGAGCAGTTCTTC. This sequence encodes CASSSLAGNEQFF.

The table lists this clone with a count of one. The V and J genes are TRBV29-1 and TRBJ2-7; a weak D match, TRBD2 (7 bases). The CDR3 is made up of 13 amino acids. Per germline, CDR1 SQVTM and CDR2 ANQGSEA. V lost 5 bases and J lost 6, with 17 bases in between. In nucleotides, the CDR3 is TGCAGCGTTTCCCCCAGGGAGGGGGGCGAGCAGTACTTC. Translation: CSVSPREGGEQYF.

The chain's CDR3 is CASSPSREQFF. In DNA form, the CDR3 reads TGTGCCAGCAGTCCCTCGAGGGAGCAGTTCTTC. The rearrangement uses TRBV6-6 and TRBJ2-1; D call uncertain. Trimming cost V 5 bases and J 10 bases, with 9 bases left between them. The length of the CDR3 is 11 residues. Germline lookup yields CDR1 MNHNY and CDR2 SVGAGI (reference sequence).

The chain recombines TRBV19 with TRBJ1-1, with D perhaps TRBD1 (5 bases). The length of the CDR3 is 15 residues. Looked up from germline, CDR1 is LNHDA and CDR2 is SQIVND (reference sequence). The V end was cut by 1 base, the J end by 2 bases, with 11 bases between. CDR3 loop: CASSIAGLFNTEAFF. The CDR3 DNA sequence: TGTGCCAGTAGTATAGCGGGACTCTTCAACACTGAAGCTTTCTTT.

For the CDR3, the DNA is TGTGCCACCAGCAGGGGTGGGAGAAAAGATACGCAGTATTTT. It specifies CATSRGGRKDTQYF. The J gene is TRBJ2-3, the V gene TRBV15; D might be TRBD2 (5 bases). CDR3 length equals 14 residues. Between the trimmed V and J ends, which lost 3 bases and 5 bases, there was a span of 12 bases. Germline-derived CDR1 and CDR2 are LNHNV and YYDKDF (reference sequence).

The chain joins TRBV19 to TRBJ1-2, with 7 bases matching TRBD1. The CDR3 has 14 residues. Germline CDR1 and CDR2: LNHDA and SQIVND (reference sequence). The ends lost 10 bases at V and 0 bases at J; junction bases unmatched: 8. This chain's CDR3 is CATSGQYANYGYTF. CDR3 in DNA: TGTGCCACCTCGGGACAGTACGCTAACTATGGCTACACCTTC.

The J gene is TRBJ2-2, the V gene TRBV24-1, with 8 bases fitting TRBD1. V gave up 2 bases and J gave up 4 bases; unmatched junction bases: 5. Per the germline V gene, CDR1 is KGHDR and CDR2 is SFDVKD. The CDR3 extends over 16 amino acids. The CDR3: CATSDSGQGVTGELFF. CDR3 DNA: TGTGCCACCAGTGATTCCGGACAGGGAGTCACCGGGGAGCTGTTTTTT.

V gene TRBV5-4 combines with J gene TRBJ2-3; 8 bases map to TRBD2. Trimming cost V 2 bases and J 1 base; bases outside gene matches: 9. The germline CDR1 and CDR2 sequences are SGHNT and YYREEE (reference sequence). The CDR3 extends over 17 amino acids. The CDR3 reads CASSFGKRELGTDTQYF. The CDR3 nucleotides are TGTGCCAGCAGCTTTGGAAAGCGGGAGTTGGGCACAGATACGCAGTATTTT.

With respect to this clone: This sample also contains other DNA sequences that code for the same CDR3. V and J are TRBV18 and TRBJ1-4, with 10 bases fitting TRBD1. CDR1 and CDR2 (germline): KGHSH, LQKENI. After removal of 2 bases from V and 8 bases from J, the junction contained 2 bases not matched to a gene. The CDR3 totals 14 residues. CDR3 sequence reads: CASSPGQGGEKLFF. The CDR3 coding sequence is TGTGCCAGCTCACCAGGACAGGGGGGCGAAAAACTGTTTTTT. The whole variable domain, remainder taken from reference TRBV18 and TRBJ1-4, is NAGVMQNPRHLVRRRGQEARLRCSPMKGHSHVYWYRQLPEEGLKFMVYLQKENIIDESGMPKERFSAEFPKEGPSILRIQQVVRGDSAAYFCASSPGQGGEKLFFGSGTQLSVL.

V gene TRBV29-1 combines with J gene TRBJ2-2, with 7 bases that match TRBD2. V shed 4 bases, J shed 1 base, and the junction held 3 bases outside the gene matches. Per the germline V gene, CDR1 is SQVTM and CDR2 is ANQGSEA. The CDR3 sequence is 14 residues long. The CDR3 sequence is CSVGASGNTGELFF. In DNA form, the CDR3 reads TGCAGCGTTGGGGCTAGCGGGAACACCGGGGAGCTGTTTTTT.

J is TRBJ2-5 and V is TRBV27, with 7 bases lining up with TRBD1. The germline CDR1 and CDR2 sequences are MNHEY and SMNVEV (reference sequence). CDR3 size: 12 residues. The V and J ends lost 9 bases and 5 bases, in that order; junction bases with no gene match: 6. The CDR3 DNA sequence: TGTGCCAGTGGACAGGAGGAGGAGACCCAGTACTTC. Protein product: CASGQEEETQYF.

The chain is built from TRBV6-5 and TRBJ2-1; D is possibly TRBD1 (5 bases). The CDR3 runs to 15 residues. Germline CDR1 reads MNHEY; CDR2 reads SVGAGI. Deletions cut 6 bases from V and 0 bases from J, with 12 bases between. CDR3 sequence (DNA): TGTGCCAGCAGCAGACAGCATACCTCCTACAATGAGCAGTTCTTC. Protein sequence: CASSRQHTSYNEQFF.

The chain combines TRBV5-1 with TRBJ2-1; 12 bases match TRBD2. This CDR3 comprises 15 residues. Germline trimming cut 3 bases from V and 5 bases from J; bases unmatched to any gene: 3. CDR1 and CDR2 (germline): SGHRS, YFSETQ. CDR3 residues: CASSSGLAGNNEQFF. The CDR3 region has the DNA TGCGCCAGCAGCTCAGGACTAGCGGGAAACAATGAGCAGTTCTTC. The full variable domain, with the rest looked up from reference TRBV5-1 and TRBJ2-1, is KAGVTQTPRYLIKTRGQQVTLSCSPISGHRSVSWYQQTPGQGLQFLFEYFSETQRNKGNFPGRFSGRQFSNSRSEMNVSTLELGDSALYLCASSSGLAGNNEQFFGPGTRLTVL.

This chain joins TRBV28 and TRBJ2-7; 10 nucleotides agree with TRBD2. Germline-derived CDR1 and CDR2 are MDHEN and SYDVKM. The length of the CDR3 is 17 residues. With V trimmed by 2 bases and J by 2 bases, 9 bases remained unmatched. CDR3 nucleotides: TGTGCCAGCAGTTTAACGTGGGCTAGCGGGAGAGCCTACGAGCAGTACTTC. It is translated as CASSLTWASGRAYEQYF.